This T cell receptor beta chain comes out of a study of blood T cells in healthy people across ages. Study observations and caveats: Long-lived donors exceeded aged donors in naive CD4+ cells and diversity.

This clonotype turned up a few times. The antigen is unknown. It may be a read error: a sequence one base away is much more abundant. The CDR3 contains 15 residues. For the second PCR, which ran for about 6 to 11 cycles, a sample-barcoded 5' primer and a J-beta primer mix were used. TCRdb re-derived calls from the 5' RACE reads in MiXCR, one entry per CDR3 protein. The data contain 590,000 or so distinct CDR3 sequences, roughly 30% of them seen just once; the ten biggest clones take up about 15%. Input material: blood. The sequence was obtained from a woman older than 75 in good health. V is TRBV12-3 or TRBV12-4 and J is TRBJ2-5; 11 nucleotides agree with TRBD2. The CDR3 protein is CASRLAGGPPNEQYF. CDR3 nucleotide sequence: TGTGCCAGCAGATTAGCGGGGGGGCCTCCCAATGAGCAGTACTTC.